This is a list of T cell receptor beta chains from one sample in a study of tumor and adjacent non-tumor tissue in lung cancer. Each CDR3 protein gets one entry after TCRdb re-called the multiplex PCR reads with MiXCR. Of fewer than 100,000 distinct CDR3 sequences listed, roughly 72% were seen once; the top ten hold approximately 10%. The sequenced sample consisted of lung tumor tissue. The receptors were sampled from a woman aged 40 to 50 with non-small cell lung cancer. Each CDR3 is given with its conserved first and last residue. D genes are given only for firm matches. Clone sizes are given selectively: once, few, many, or a class where the clone is expanded.

V gene: TRBV11-1; CDR3 length: 18; D gene: TRBD2; clone size: NA; J gene: TRBJ2-3; CDR3 DNA: TGTCCCAGCAGCTCCCAGACTAGCGGGGAAAGGAACCCAAATACGCAGTATTTT; CDR3 protein: CPSSSQTSGERNPNTQYF
V gene: TRBV11-2; CDR3 length: 14; D gene: NA; clone size: NA; J gene: TRBJ2-7; CDR3 DNA: TGTGCCAACAGCTTTCAGTTAGCCGTCCACGAGCAGTACTTC; CDR3 protein: CANSFQLAVHEQYF
V gene: TRBV29-1; CDR3 length: 15; D gene: NA; clone size: NA; J gene: TRBJ1-2; CDR3 DNA: TGCAGTGTTGTAAGGTCGGGGGGAGCTAACTATGGCAACACCTTC; CDR3 protein: CSVVRSGGANYGNTF
V gene: TRBV11-2; CDR3 length: 14; D gene: NA; clone size: medium-sized; J gene: TRBJ1-2; CDR3 DNA: TGTGCCAGCAGCTTCAACGGACAGAACTATGGCTACACCTTC; CDR3 protein: CASSFNGQNYGYTF
V gene: TRBV10-3; CDR3 length: 11; D gene: NA; clone size: NA; J gene: TRBJ1-3; CDR3 DNA: TGTGCCATATCAGCGGGAAACACCATATATTTT; CDR3 protein: CAISAGNTIYF
V gene: TRBV11-2; CDR3 length: 18; D gene: NA; clone size: NA; J gene: TRBJ2-1; CDR3 DNA: TGTACCAGCAGCTTAGGGAGGCGGTGGTATTTCTCCTACAATGAGCAGTTCTTC; CDR3 protein: CTSSLGRRWYFSYNEQFF
V gene: TRBV6-5; CDR3 length: 14; D gene: NA; clone size: NA; J gene: TRBJ2-2; CDR3 DNA: TGTGCCAGCAGCCTGACGGGGGGCACCAGGGAGCTGTTATTT; CDR3 protein: CASSLTGGTRELLF
V gene: TRBV11-1; CDR3 length: 16; D gene: TRBD1; clone size: NA; J gene: TRBJ2-2; CDR3 DNA: TGTGCCAACAGCTTCTCCCGGACAGGGAACACCGGGGAGCTGTTTTTT; CDR3 protein: CANSFSRTGNTGELFF
V gene: TRBV6-5; CDR3 length: 15; D gene: TRBD1; clone size: NA; J gene: TRBJ2-6; CDR3 DNA: TGTTCCAGCAAACGCGAGGGGGCCGGAGCCAAGGTCCTGACCTTC; CDR3 protein: CSSKREGAGAKVLTF
V gene: TRBV6-1; CDR3 length: 15; D gene: NA; clone size: NA; J gene: TRBJ1-5; CDR3 DNA: TGTGCAAGCATCGGAGACAGAGCGAGCAATCAGCCCCAGCATTTT; CDR3 protein: CASIGDRASNQPQHF
V gene: TRBV11-2; CDR3 length: 15; D gene: TRBD1; clone size: NA; J gene: TRBJ2-5; CDR3 DNA: TGTGGCAGCAGCATGGGACAGGGGAACCAAGAGACCCAGTACTTC; CDR3 protein: CGSSMGQGNQETQYF
V gene: TRBV5-6; CDR3 length: 14; D gene: TRBD2; clone size: many; J gene: TRBJ2-7; CDR3 DNA: TGTGCCAGCAGCACACGAGGGACTAACTACGAGCAGTACTTC; CDR3 protein: CASSTRGTNYEQYF
V gene: TRBV11-3; CDR3 length: 12; D gene: NA; clone size: NA; J gene: TRBJ2-3; CDR3 DNA: TGTGCCAGTAACCATACACTGGGGGAGCAGTATTTT; CDR3 protein: CASNHTLGEQYF
V gene: TRBV14; CDR3 length: 16; D gene: NA; clone size: once; J gene: TRBJ1-4; CDR3 DNA: TGTGCCAGCAGCTCGATGTTGGCGGTCAAAAATGAAAAACTGTTTTTT; CDR3 protein: CASSSMLAVKNEKLFF
V gene: TRBV12-3/TRBV12-4; CDR3 length: 16; D gene: NA; clone size: NA; J gene: TRBJ2-2; CDR3 DNA: TGTGCCTGCAGCCCGCGCAGGGCCTGGAACACTGGGGAGCTGTTTTTT; CDR3 protein: CACSPRRAWNTGELFF
V gene: TRBV30; CDR3 length: 11; D gene: NA; clone size: NA; J gene: TRBJ2-3; CDR3 DNA: TGTGTCTGGAGGCGCCGGGATAGGCAGTATTTT; CDR3 protein: CVWRRRDRQYF
V gene: TRBV20-1; CDR3 length: 16; D gene: TRBD2; clone size: many; J gene: TRBJ2-4; CDR3 DNA: TGCAGTGCTCCCGGGACTAGCGGGGGGCCGAAAAACATTCAGTACTTC; CDR3 protein: CSAPGTSGGPKNIQYF
V gene: TRBV11-2; CDR3 length: 15; D gene: NA; clone size: few; J gene: TRBJ2-3; CDR3 DNA: TGTGCCAGCAGCTTAGGGACTAACGGGACTGATACACAGTATTTT; CDR3 protein: CASSLGTNGTDTQYF
V gene: TRBV11-2; CDR3 length: 12; D gene: NA; clone size: NA; J gene: TRBJ1-2; CDR3 DNA: TGTGCCAGCAGAGAGGGTCTGGGGCGCTACACCTTC; CDR3 protein: CASREGLGRYTF
V gene: TRBV6-5; CDR3 length: 14; D gene: TRBD2; clone size: NA; J gene: TRBJ2-2; CDR3 DNA: TGTGCCAGTAGTTACTCTAGCGGGAAGGGGGAGCTGTTTTTT; CDR3 protein: CASSYSSGKGELFF
V gene: TRBV11-2; CDR3 length: 16; D gene: NA; clone size: medium-sized; J gene: TRBJ1-1; CDR3 DNA: TGTGCCAGCAGCTTAGAATTACAGGGAGTCAACACTGAAGCTTTCTTT; CDR3 protein: CASSLELQGVNTEAFF
V gene: TRBV28; CDR3 length: 14; D gene: TRBD1; clone size: many; J gene: TRBJ2-7; CDR3 DNA: TGTGCCAGCAGTTCGACAGGGGGCATATACGAGCAGTACTTC; CDR3 protein: CASSSTGGIYEQYF
V gene: TRBV11-2; CDR3 length: 13; D gene: NA; clone size: NA; J gene: TRBJ1-5; CDR3 DNA: TGTGCCACTAGCATAAACCAGGGTCAGTCCCAGCATTTT; CDR3 protein: CATSINQGQSQHF
V gene: TRBV7-3; CDR3 length: 14; D gene: NA; clone size: NA; J gene: TRBJ1-6; CDR3 DNA: TGTGCCAGCAGCTTACAGGGAGTTAAATCAGCCCTCCACTTT; CDR3 protein: CASSLQGVKSALHF